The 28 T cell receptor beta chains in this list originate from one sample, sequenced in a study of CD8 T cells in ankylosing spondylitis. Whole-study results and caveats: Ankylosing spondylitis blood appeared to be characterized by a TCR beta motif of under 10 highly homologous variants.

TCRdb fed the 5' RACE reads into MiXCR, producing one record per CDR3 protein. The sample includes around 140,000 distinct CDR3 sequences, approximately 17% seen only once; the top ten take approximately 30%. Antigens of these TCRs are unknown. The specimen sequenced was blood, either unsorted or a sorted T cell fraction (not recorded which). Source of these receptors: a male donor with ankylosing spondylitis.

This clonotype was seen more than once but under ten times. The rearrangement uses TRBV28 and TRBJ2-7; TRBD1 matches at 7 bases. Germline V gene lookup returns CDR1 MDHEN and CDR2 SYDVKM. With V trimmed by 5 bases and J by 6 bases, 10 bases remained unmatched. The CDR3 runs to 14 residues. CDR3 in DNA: TGTGCCAGCAGTCACCGGGACAGTTGGTTCGAGCAGTACTTC. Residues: CASSHRDSWFEQYF.

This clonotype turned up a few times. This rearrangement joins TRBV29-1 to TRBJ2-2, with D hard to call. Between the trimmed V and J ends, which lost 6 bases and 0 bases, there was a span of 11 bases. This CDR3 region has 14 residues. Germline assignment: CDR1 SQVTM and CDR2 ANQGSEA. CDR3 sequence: CSVFLKANTGELFF. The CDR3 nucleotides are TGCAGCGTGTTTCTTAAGGCGAACACCGGGGAGCTGTTTTTT.

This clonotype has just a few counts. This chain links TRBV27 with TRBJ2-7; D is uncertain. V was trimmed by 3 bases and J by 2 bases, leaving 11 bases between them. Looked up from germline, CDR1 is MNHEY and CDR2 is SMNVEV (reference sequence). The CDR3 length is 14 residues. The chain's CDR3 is CASSFTGVPYEQYF. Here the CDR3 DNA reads TGTGCCAGCAGTTTTACGGGTGTCCCCTACGAGCAGTACTTC.

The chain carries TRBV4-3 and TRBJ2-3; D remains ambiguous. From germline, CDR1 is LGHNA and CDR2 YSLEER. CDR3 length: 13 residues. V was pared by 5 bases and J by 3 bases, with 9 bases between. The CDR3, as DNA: TGCGCCAGCAGCTCTTTGGGTACAGATACGCAGTATTTT. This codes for CASSSLGTDTQYF.

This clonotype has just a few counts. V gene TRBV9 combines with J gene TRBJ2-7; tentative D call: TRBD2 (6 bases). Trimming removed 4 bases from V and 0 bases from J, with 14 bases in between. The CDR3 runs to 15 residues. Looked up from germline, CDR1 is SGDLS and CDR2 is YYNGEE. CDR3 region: CASSPGGKSSYEQYF. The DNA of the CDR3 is TGTGCCAGCAGCCCAGGCGGGAAAAGCTCCTACGAGCAGTACTTC.

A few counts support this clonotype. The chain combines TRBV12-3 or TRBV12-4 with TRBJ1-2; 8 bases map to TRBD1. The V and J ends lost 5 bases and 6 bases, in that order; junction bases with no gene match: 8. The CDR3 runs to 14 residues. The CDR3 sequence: CASSAWGQADGYTF. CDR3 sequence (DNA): TGTGCCAGCAGTGCCTGGGGACAGGCGGATGGCTACACCTTC.

The CDR3 sequence: CASSQLAGVSYEQYF. CDR3 DNA: TGCGCCAGCAGCCAGCTAGCGGGGGTCTCCTACGAGCAGTACTTC. The chain uses TRBV4-1 and TRBJ2-7; the match to TRBD2 covers 10 bases. Germline V lookup: CDR1 MGHRA, CDR2 YSYEKL. J gave up 0 bases and V 3 bases, and 2 bases lay outside the gene matches. The CDR3 loop spans 15 amino acids.

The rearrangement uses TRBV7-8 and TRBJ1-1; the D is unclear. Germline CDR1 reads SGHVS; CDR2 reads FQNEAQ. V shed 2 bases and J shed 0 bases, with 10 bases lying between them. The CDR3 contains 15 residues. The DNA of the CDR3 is TGTGCCAGCAGCTTATCTCCTCAGTTGAACACTGAAGCTTTCTTT. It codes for CASSLSPQLNTEAFF.

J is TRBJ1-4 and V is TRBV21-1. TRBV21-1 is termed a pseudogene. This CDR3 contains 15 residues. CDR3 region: CASSTRSILTEKLFF. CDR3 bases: TGTGCCAGCAGCACTCGTTCCATTCTCACAGAAAAACTGTTTTTT.

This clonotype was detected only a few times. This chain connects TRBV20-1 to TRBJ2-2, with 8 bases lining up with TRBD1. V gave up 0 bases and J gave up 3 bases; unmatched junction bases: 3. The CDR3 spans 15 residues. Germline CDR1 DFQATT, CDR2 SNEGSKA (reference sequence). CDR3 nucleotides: TGCAGTGCTAGAGAGTCGGACAGGGACACCGGGGAGCTGTTTTTT. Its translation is CSARESDRDTGELFF.

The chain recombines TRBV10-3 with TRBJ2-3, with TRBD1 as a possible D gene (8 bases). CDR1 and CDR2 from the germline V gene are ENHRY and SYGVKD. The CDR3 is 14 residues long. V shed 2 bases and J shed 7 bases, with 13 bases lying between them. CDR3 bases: TGTGCCATCAGTGAGCACAGGGGGGGAAATACGCAGTATTTT. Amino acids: CAISEHRGGNTQYF.

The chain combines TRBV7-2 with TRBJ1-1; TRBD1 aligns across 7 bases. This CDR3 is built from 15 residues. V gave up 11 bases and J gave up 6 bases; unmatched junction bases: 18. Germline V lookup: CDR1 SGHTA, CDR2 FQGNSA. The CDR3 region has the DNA TGTGCCCTTTTAACTACCACAGGGGTGGGAGCTGAAGCTTTCTTT. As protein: CALLTTTGVGAEAFF.

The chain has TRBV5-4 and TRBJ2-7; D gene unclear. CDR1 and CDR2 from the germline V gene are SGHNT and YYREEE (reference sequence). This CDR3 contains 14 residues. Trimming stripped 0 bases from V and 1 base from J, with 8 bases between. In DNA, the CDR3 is TGTGCCAGCAGCTTGGGGTCGTATTCCTACGAGCAGTACTTC. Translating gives CASSLGSYSYEQYF.

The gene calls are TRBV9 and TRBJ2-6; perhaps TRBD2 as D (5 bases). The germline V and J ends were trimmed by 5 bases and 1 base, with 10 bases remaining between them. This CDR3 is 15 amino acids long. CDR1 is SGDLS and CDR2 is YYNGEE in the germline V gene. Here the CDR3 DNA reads TGTGCCAGCAGGCCTGGAGGATCTGGGGCCAACGTCCTGACTTTC. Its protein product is CASRPGGSGANVLTF. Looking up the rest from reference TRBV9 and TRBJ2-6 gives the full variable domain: DSGVTQTPKHLITATGQRVTLRCSPRSGDLSVYWYQQSLDQGLQFLIQYYNGEERAKGNILERFSAQQFPDLHSELNLSSLELGDSALYFCASRPGGSGANVLTFGAGSRLTVL.

The CDR3 region has the DNA TGTGCCACCAGTGACCAGGACAGCTACGAGCAGTACTTC. It is translated as CATSDQDSYEQYF. The J gene is TRBJ2-7, the V gene TRBV24-1; the D gene is possibly TRBD1 (6 bases). Trimming cost V 4 bases and J 3 bases, with 9 bases left between them. The V gene's germline CDR1 is KGHDR and CDR2 SFDVKD. This CDR3 spans 13 amino acids.

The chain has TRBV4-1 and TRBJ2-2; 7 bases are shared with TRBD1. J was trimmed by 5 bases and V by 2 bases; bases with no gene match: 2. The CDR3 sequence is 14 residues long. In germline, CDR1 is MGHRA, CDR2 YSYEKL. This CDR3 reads CASSQTGVTGELFF. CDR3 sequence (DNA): TGCGCCAGCAGCCAAACAGGGGTGACCGGGGAGCTGTTTTTT.

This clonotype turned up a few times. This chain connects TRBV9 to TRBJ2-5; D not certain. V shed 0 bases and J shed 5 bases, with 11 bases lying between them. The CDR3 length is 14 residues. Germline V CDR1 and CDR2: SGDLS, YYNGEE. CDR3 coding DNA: TGTGCCAGCAGCGTAGAGGTGGAGAGGGAGACCCAGTACTTC. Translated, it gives CASSVEVERETQYF.

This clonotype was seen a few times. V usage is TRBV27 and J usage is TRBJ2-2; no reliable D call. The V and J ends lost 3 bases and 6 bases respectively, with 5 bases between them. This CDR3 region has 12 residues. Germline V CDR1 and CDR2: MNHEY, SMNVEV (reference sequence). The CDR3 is CASSFFPGELFF. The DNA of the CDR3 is TGTGCCAGCAGTTTCTTCCCCGGGGAGCTGTTTTTT.

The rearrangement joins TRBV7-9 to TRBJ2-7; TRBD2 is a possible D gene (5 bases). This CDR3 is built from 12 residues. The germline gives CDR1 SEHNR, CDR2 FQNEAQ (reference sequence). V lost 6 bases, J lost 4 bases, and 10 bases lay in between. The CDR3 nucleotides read TGTGCCAGCAGAAGAGGGTGGTACGAGCAGTACTTC. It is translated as CASRRGWYEQYF.

Here the CDR3 DNA reads TGTGCCAGCAGCTTCGGGACAGGGGTAACCTACGAGCAGTACTTC. Encoded protein: CASSFGTGVTYEQYF. The chain joins TRBV5-6 to TRBJ2-7, with 10 bases that match TRBD1. The length of the CDR3 is 15 residues. V shed 2 bases and J 2 bases; nucleotides not matched to a gene: 4. Germline CDR1 and CDR2: SGHDT and YYEEEE.

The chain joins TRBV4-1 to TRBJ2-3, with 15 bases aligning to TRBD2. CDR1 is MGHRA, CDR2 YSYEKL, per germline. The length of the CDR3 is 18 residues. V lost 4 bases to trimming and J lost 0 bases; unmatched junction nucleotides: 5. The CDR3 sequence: CASSRGLAGGASTDTQYF. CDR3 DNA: TGCGCCAGCAGCCGAGGACTAGCGGGAGGGGCTAGCACAGATACGCAGTATTTT.

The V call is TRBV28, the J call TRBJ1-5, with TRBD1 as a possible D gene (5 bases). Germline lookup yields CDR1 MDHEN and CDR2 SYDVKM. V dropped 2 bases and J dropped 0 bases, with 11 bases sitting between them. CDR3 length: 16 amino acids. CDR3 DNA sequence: TGTGCCAGCAGTTTAGTGACAGCCTATAGCAATCAGCCCCAGCATTTT. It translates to CASSLVTAYSNQPQHF. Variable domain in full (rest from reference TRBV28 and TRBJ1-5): DVKVTQSSRYLVKRTGEKVFLECVQDMDHENMFWYRQDPGLGLRLIYFSYDVKMKEKGDIPEGYSVSREKKERFSLILESASTNQTSMYLCASSLVTAYSNQPQHFGDGTRLSIL.

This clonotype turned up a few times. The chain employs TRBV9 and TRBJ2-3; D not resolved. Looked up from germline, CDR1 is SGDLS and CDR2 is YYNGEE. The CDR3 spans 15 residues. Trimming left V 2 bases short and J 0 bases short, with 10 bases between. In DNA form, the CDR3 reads TGTGCCAGCAGCGTTCAGTTCTACAGCACAGATACGCAGTATTTT. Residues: CASSVQFYSTDTQYF.

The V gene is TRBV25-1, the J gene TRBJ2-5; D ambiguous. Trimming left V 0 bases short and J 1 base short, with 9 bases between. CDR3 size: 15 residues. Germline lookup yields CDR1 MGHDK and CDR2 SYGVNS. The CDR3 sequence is CASSEYLGLQETQYF. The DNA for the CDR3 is TGTGCCAGCAGTGAATATCTGGGCCTCCAAGAGACCCAGTACTTC.

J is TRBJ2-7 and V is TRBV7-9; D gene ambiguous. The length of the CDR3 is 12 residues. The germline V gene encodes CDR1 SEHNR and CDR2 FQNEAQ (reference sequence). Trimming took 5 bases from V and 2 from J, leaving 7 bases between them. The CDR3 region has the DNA TGTGCCAGCAGCGAGGTCGCCTACGAGCAGTACTTC. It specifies CASSEVAYEQYF.

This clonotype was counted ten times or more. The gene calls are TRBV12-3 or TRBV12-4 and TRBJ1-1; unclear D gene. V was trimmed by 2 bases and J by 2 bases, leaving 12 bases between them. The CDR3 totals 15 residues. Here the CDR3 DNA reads TGTGCCAGCAGTTTACTCGACTCCAGCAACACTGAAGCTTTCTTT. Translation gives CASSLLDSSNTEAFF.

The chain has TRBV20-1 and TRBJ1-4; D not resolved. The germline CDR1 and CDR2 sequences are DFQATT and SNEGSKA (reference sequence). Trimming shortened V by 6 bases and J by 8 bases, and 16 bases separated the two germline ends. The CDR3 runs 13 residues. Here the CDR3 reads CSASGDVPEKLFF. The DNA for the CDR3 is TGCAGTGCCTCGGGAGACGTTCCCGAAAAACTGTTTTTT.

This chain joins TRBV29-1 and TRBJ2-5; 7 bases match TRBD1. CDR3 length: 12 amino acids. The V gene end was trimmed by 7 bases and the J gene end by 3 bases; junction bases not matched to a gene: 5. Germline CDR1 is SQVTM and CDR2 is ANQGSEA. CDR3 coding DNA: TGCAGCGGTGTGGGGACAGAAGAGACCCAGTACTTC. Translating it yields CSGVGTEETQYF.